The source of this T cell receptor beta chain is a study of molecular identifiers for immune sequencing clone quantification. Findings and caveats of the study: Highly expanded clones may be undercounted when identical TCR molecules share barcodes.

Germline CDR1 and CDR2: KGHSH and LQKENI. This CDR3 has 14 residues. The V and J ends lost 5 bases and 3 bases respectively, with 14 bases between them. There are many counts of this clonotype. Its antigen is unknown. TCRdb independently ran MiXCR on the PCR reads; one entry per CDR3 protein. Seen here are about 70,000 distinct CDR3 sequences, less than 20% observed once, and the top ten hold approximately 1.5%. Each library that profiled naive CD8 cells came from approximately 20,000 to 1,000,000 sorted cells with 10%, 30% or 50% RNA. Sorting captured naive CD8 T cells as CD8+CD4-CCR7+CD45RA+. The TCR was taken from a human donor in good health. Some libraries in this study had Jurkat cell RNA spiked in. Sequencing was done on a sample of naive CD8+ T cells from blood, with Jurkat cell RNA spiked in. Subset indicated: FACS-sorted CD8+CD4-CCR7+CD45RA+ naive T cells. This chain links TRBV18 with TRBJ2-7; D is possibly TRBD1 (7 bases). CDR3 coding DNA: TGTGCCAGCTCAGGCGGGACAGAGGTCTACGAGCAGTACTTC. This encodes CASSGGTEVYEQYF.